This T cell receptor beta chain appears in the sequencing data of a study of blood T cell repertoires in COVID-19. Background on the study: The United States, Italy and Spain provided the acute and convalescent COVID-19 samples.

Per the study methods: Nucleated cell counts were estimated from reference gene primer amplification. Data came from immunoSEQ multiplex PCR; TCRdb stores just in-frame clones and leaves some out. Clone size and V and J calls were adopted from that table, with D and trimming inferred from the DNA. The data show 110,000 to 150,000 clones, with roughly 78% seen just once and about 6% held by the top ten. The CDR3 is 14 residues long. Germline trimming cut 5 bases from V and 2 bases from J; bases unmatched to any gene: 3. Germline-derived CDR1 and CDR2 are MDHEN and SYDVKM. Participants were aged about 18 to 95 years, lived in 24 US areas, and enrolled virtually.

The chain uses TRBV28 and TRBJ1-2; 9 positions agree with TRBD1. The specimen was PBMCs or T cells enriched from blood (not recorded which). The receptor was derived from a woman between 45 and 65 years old who had recovered from COVID-19. The CDR3 region is CASSRDRVNYGYTF. CDR3 nucleotides: TGTGCCAGCAGTCGGGACAGGGTCAACTATGGCTACACCTTC.